These 22 T cell receptor beta chains were sequenced from one sample in a study of T cells after yellow fever vaccination (dated by TCRdb to 2018 to 2020). Receptor libraries were prepared by 5' RACE. Sequencing took place on an Illumina HiSeq 2500. TCRdb ran its own pipeline on the public reads, namely fastp trimming at Q25 and MiXCR clone calling, and kept in-frame beta chains. Here each entry gathers all rows of one CDR3 protein and keeps the most common genes and DNA. Here the sample has 200,000 to 250,000 distinct CDR3 sequences; about 7.1% occur a single time. The leading ten clones occupy approximately 0.87% of the sample. The sample's treatment or condition, from its label and the paper: live attenuated yellow fever vaccine strain. The sequenced sample was CD4+ T cells sorted from PBMCs, obtained 15 days after the yellow fever booster vaccination. Receptors originate from a man aged 25 to 40 who received the YFV17D yellow fever vaccine.

This clonotype was seen a handful of times. This sequence joins TRBV9 and TRBJ2-1; 9 bases are shared with TRBD2. Germline CDR1 is SGDLS and CDR2 is YYNGEE. The ends lost 3 bases at V and 4 bases at J; junction bases unmatched: 11. This CDR3 comprises 17 residues. The CDR3 bases are TGTGCCAGCAGCGCCGGACTAAAGACTAGCGGATACAATGAGCAGTTCTTC. Translated, it gives CASSAGLKTSGYNEQFF.

There are a few counts of this clonotype. The chain is built from TRBV29-1 and TRBJ1-4; D ambiguous. This CDR3 has 13 residues. CDR1 is SQVTM, CDR2 ANQGSEA, per germline. V shed 6 bases and J shed 8 bases, with 16 bases lying between them. The CDR3 nucleotides read TGCAGCGTGGCTTTTACCCTCGGGGAAAAACTGTTTTTT. Translated: CSVAFTLGEKLFF.

The table lists this clonotype with many counts. V and J are TRBV2 and TRBJ1-1; TRBD1 is a possible D gene (6 bases). Germline values: CDR1 SNHLY, CDR2 FYNNEI. The CDR3 loop spans 18 amino acids. Trimming took off 6 bases at V and 5 bases at J, with 28 bases between the two ends. The CDR3 DNA is TGTGCCAGCAGGCCTTTAACGTCGAGGGGGGCGGGATGGACTGAAGCTTTCTTT. It encodes CASRPLTSRGAGWTEAFF.

In its sample, this clonotype was seen a few times. Written as DNA, the CDR3 is TGTGCCAGCAGGGACGCTTATGGGGGCCTCTCCTACGAGCAGTACTTC. This translates into CASRDAYGGLSYEQYF. The gene calls are TRBV12-3 or TRBV12-4 and TRBJ2-7; weak D call: TRBD1 (6 bases). Trimming removed 6 bases at V and 0 bases at J, with 18 bases between. The CDR3 extends over 16 amino acids.

This clonotype was seen a handful of times. This sequence joins TRBV6-1 and TRBJ1-2; D gene unclear. CDR1 MNHNS and CDR2 SASEGT come from the germline V gene. V dropped 1 base and J dropped 8 bases, with 5 bases sitting between them. This CDR3 contains 11 residues. In DNA, the CDR3 is TGTGCCAGCAGTGAAGGGTTCGGCTACACCTTC. Protein product: CASSEGFGYTF.

The chain employs TRBV5-1 and TRBJ2-5, with D perhaps TRBD2 (5 bases). The V end was cut by 5 bases, the J end by 3 bases, with 23 bases between. Germline-derived CDR1 and CDR2 are SGHRS and YFSETQ. The CDR3 has 17 residues. The CDR3 protein is CASRSNRLATREETQYF. The CDR3 DNA is TGCGCCAGCAGGAGTAATCGGTTGGCTACTAGGGAAGAGACCCAGTACTTC.

This clonotype came up a few times. The DNA for the CDR3 is TGTGCCAGCAGTCGGTGGGGTACATTTGGGAGCGGTGAGCAGTTCTTC. This translates into CASSRWGTFGSGEQFF. This chain joins TRBV12-3 or TRBV12-4 and TRBJ2-1; a possible D gene is TRBD2 (5 bases). The CDR3 runs 16 residues. Trimming took off 5 bases at V and 9 bases at J, with 23 bases between the two ends.

This clonotype came up a few times. The V and J genes are TRBV29-1 and TRBJ1-5; the D is unclear. Germline loops: CDR1 SQVTM, CDR2 ANQGSEA. The V end was cut by 4 bases, the J end by 1 base, with 8 bases between. The CDR3 contains 13 residues. As DNA, the CDR3 is TGCAGCGTTGCAGAAGGCAGCAATCAGCCCCAGCATTTT. This codes for CSVAEGSNQPQHF.

The table lists this clonotype with a few counts. V gene TRBV7-2 combines with J gene TRBJ2-3; TRBD2 matches at 7 bases. Germline CDR1 and CDR2: SGHTA and FQGNSA. This CDR3 is built from 17 residues. V dropped 5 bases and J dropped 2; count of bases not matched to a gene: 13. CDR3 coding DNA: TGTGCCAGCAGCCCCTTTGGGGCGGGGGTTCTCACAGATACGCAGTATTTT. This sequence encodes CASSPFGAGVLTDTQYF.

This clonotype was counted a few times. This CDR3 is CASSPRTGGTEAFF. Written as DNA, the CDR3 is TGTGCCAGCAGCCCACGGACAGGAGGCACTGAAGCTTTCTTT. The chain is built from TRBV9 and TRBJ1-1, with 7 bases aligning to TRBD1. V gave up 4 bases and J gave up 4 bases; unmatched junction bases: 7. This CDR3 is built from 14 residues. Germline loops: CDR1 SGDLS, CDR2 YYNGEE. Supplemented by reference TRBV9 and TRBJ1-1, the full variable domain reads DSGVTQTPKHLITATGQRVTLRCSPRSGDLSVYWYQQSLDQGLQFLIQYYNGEERAKGNILERFSAQQFPDLHSELNLSSLELGDSALYFCASSPRTGGTEAFFGQGTRLTVV.

This clonotype has at least ten counts. V is TRBV18 and J is TRBJ2-7; D tentatively reads TRBD1 or TRBD2 (5 bases each). Deletions cut 1 base from V and 2 bases from J, with 15 bases between. The CDR3 totals 16 residues. The germline gives CDR1 KGHSH, CDR2 LQKENI. The CDR3 region has the DNA TGTGCCAGCTCACCACGTAAATCCGGGACCGCCTACGAGCAGTACTTC. Translating gives CASSPRKSGTAYEQYF.

This clonotype showed up many times. The chain carries TRBV11-2 and TRBJ2-1; TRBD1 matches at 7 bases. Losses at the gene ends were 1 base for V and 0 bases for J; bases not matched to a gene: 12. The germline V gene has CDR1 SGHAT and CDR2 FQNNGV. The length of the CDR3 is 19 residues. The CDR3 nucleotides are TGTGCCAGCAGCTTAGGGAAGGGGGCGTGGCTTAGCTCCTACAATGAGCAGTTCTTC. It translates to CASSLGKGAWLSSYNEQFF. Full variable domain (outside the CDR3, taken from reference TRBV11-2 and TRBJ2-1): EAGVAQSPRYKIIEKRQSVAFWCNPISGHATLYWYQQILGQGPKLLIQFQNNGVVDDSQLPKDRFSAERLKGVDSTLKIQPAKLEDSAVYLCASSLGKGAWLSSYNEQFFGPGTRLTVL.

The chain carries TRBV24-1 and TRBJ2-3; TRBD1 matches 9 bases. In germline, CDR1 is KGHDR, CDR2 SFDVKD. This CDR3 has 15 amino acids. V gave up 6 bases and J gave up 4 bases; unmatched junction bases: 7. CDR3 sequence: CATSSTGGRADTQYF. The CDR3 DNA sequence: TGTGCCACCAGTTCGACAGGGGGAAGGGCAGATACGCAGTATTTT.

This clonotype showed up just a few times. The junction does not match germline at one end; this may be a read error. The chain carries TRBV4-2 and TRBJ1-4; TRBD1 matches at 8 bases. The V gene's germline CDR1 is LGHNA and CDR2 YNFKEQ. This CDR3 is built from 16 residues. Here the CDR3 DNA reads TGTGCCAGCAGCTACACCCGAGACAGGGGAAATGAGAAACTGTTTTTT. It yields the protein CASSYTRDRGNEKLFF.

This clonotype appeared many times. This chain joins TRBV7-2 and TRBJ2-7, with a tentative D call TRBD1 (5 bases). The CDR3 contains 13 residues. Looked up from germline, CDR1 is SGHTA and CDR2 is FQGNSA. The germline V and J ends were trimmed by 5 bases and 6 bases, with 14 bases remaining between them. The CDR3 bases are TGTGCCAGCAGCCGATCCAGGGTAGGCGAGCAGTACTTC. Translation: CASSRSRVGEQYF.

J is TRBJ2-7 and V is TRBV19, with D hard to call. The CDR3 has 15 amino acids. Germline loops: CDR1 LNHDA, CDR2 SQIVND (reference sequence). The germline V and J ends were trimmed by 0 bases and 7 bases, with 16 bases remaining between them. The CDR3 reads CASSIDLFRETEQYF. CDR3 nucleotides: TGTGCCAGTAGTATAGATCTCTTTCGTGAGACGGAGCAGTACTTC.

This clonotype was counted at least ten times. This chain joins TRBV6-1 and TRBJ2-1, with TRBD2 matching 7 bases. J lost 0 bases, V lost 6 bases, and 11 bases had no gene match. Germline-derived CDR1 and CDR2 are MNHNS and SASEGT. This CDR3 spans 17 amino acids. This chain's CDR3 is CASRAFPAGSSYNEQFF. The DNA of the CDR3 is TGTGCCAGCAGGGCCTTCCCAGCGGGGAGCTCCTACAATGAGCAGTTCTTC.

V gene TRBV5-1 combines with J gene TRBJ2-7; D might be TRBD1 (5 bases). Per germline, CDR1 SGHRS and CDR2 YFSETQ. V was trimmed by 4 bases and J by 7 bases, leaving 12 bases between them. The CDR3 runs to 12 residues. The CDR3 spells CASSGIGDEQYF. The CDR3 bases are TGCGCCAGCAGCGGCATAGGGGATGAGCAGTACTTC. The variable domain in full, with the rest retrieved from reference TRBV5-1 and TRBJ2-7, is KAGVTQTPRYLIKTRGQQVTLSCSPISGHRSVSWYQQTPGQGLQFLFEYFSETQRNKGNFPGRFSGRQFSNSRSEMNVSTLELGDSALYLCASSGIGDEQYFGPGTRLTVT.

The chain is built from TRBV7-2 and TRBJ2-5; weak D call: TRBD2 (5 bases). CDR1 and CDR2 from the germline V gene are SGHTA and FQGNSA. The ends were cut back, 2 bases at V and 7 bases at J, with 17 bases in the middle. The CDR3 spans 15 residues. For the CDR3, the DNA is TGTGCCAGCAGCTTATTATCGAGACCGGAGGTGACCCAGTACTTC. Protein product: CASSLLSRPEVTQYF.

This clonotype occurred many times. V usage is TRBV10-2 and J usage is TRBJ2-7; 11 positions match TRBD2. The V gene's germline CDR1 is WSHSY and CDR2 SAAADI. The CDR3 runs to 15 residues. Losses at the gene ends were 6 bases for V and 2 bases for J; bases not matched to a gene: 6. DNA of the CDR3: TGCGCCAGCAGCCCGGGACTAGCGGTAACCTACGAGCAGTACTTC. Residues: CASSPGLAVTYEQYF.

There are many counts of this clonotype. The V gene is TRBV5-1, the J gene TRBJ2-2; D perhaps matches TRBD1 (5 bases). The V end was cut by 7 bases, the J end by 6 bases, with 13 bases between. CDR3 size: 13 residues. Per the germline V gene, CDR1 is SGHRS and CDR2 is YFSETQ. CDR3 coding DNA: TGCGCCAGCTCGATTATAGGGGCCGGGGAGCTGTTTTTT. The encoded protein is CASSIIGAGELFF.

V and J are TRBV5-5 and TRBJ2-3, with TRBD1 matching over 8 bases. The CDR3 totals 16 residues. Trimming cost V 4 bases and J 2 bases; bases outside gene matches: 9. Germline V gene lookup returns CDR1 SGHKS and CDR2 YYEKEE (reference sequence). CDR3 in amino acids: CASSEGDRGITDTQYF. The DNA for the CDR3 is TGTGCCAGCAGCGAAGGAGACAGGGGCATCACAGATACGCAGTATTTT.